The rows below give T cell receptor beta chains drawn from one sample of a study of neurological immune-mediated disorders. Using its own MiXCR run on the 5' RACE reads, TCRdb lists one record per CDR3 protein. The sample yields about 66,000 distinct CDR3 sequences, about 4.2% seen once. Sequenced input: PBMCs. Receptor source: a man younger than 40 with multiple sclerosis. Both conserved end residues are part of each CDR3. The D gene is left open where the match is weak.

d_call v_call cdr3_aa
TRBD2 TRBV20-1 CSAPKRGGVGYNEQFF
TRBD1 TRBV7-2 CASSLEDRVFHEQYF
NA TRBV6-5 CASSYSRGLNEQFF
TRBD2 TRBV29-1 CSVDFLRGGTEQFF
NA TRBV10-3 CAISEEAGNNYGYTF
NA TRBV7-9 CASSIGLGGTDTQYF
NA TRBV5-5 CASSLVWQKNTGELFF
NA TRBV7-2 CASSQGGREQFF
NA TRBV11-2 CASSSTDGEAFF
NA TRBV5-1 CASSLGQGYSPLNF
NA TRBV20-1 CSARDPNSGGGSPLHF
NA TRBV12-3/TRBV12-4 CASSPGTTDTQYF
NA TRBV6-6 CASSPQGSNYGYTF
TRBD1 TRBV27 CASSFRDRSSGANVLTF
NA TRBV4-1 CASSQDGTINSGELFF
NA TRBV4-1 CASSQHRRGDTDTQYF
NA TRBV18 CASSPGGTDSPLNF
NA TRBV7-6 CASSPWRDYEQYF
TRBD1 TRBV3-1 CASSQAGTENTEAFF
NA TRBV7-9 CASSLGPITEAFF
TRBD2 TRBV25-1 CASSGTSGPYEQYF
NA TRBV20-1 CSATQSEKLFF
TRBD1 TRBV9 CASSTGTGEKLFF
NA TRBV7-9 CASSLPGGIGTGLGGYTF
NA TRBV9 CASSVASGTTYNEQFF
NA TRBV20-1 CSAWGDSYEQYF
NA TRBV20-1 CSATDPGTTNEKLFF
NA TRBV28 CASTSGLGTEAFF
NA TRBV3-1 CASSPRDFHYEQYF
TRBD1 TRBV27 CASGQGGGIYEQYF
TRBD1 TRBV3-1 CASSRGQVYEQFF
NA TRBV5-1 CASAGVTEAFF
TRBD2 TRBV4-1 CASSQVILAGRLWETQYF
NA TRBV20-1 CSAGRGDYEQYF
NA TRBV27 CASLRGASYNEQFF
NA TRBV20-1 CSAPNKGYYGYTF
NA TRBV7-9 CASTKWGNTEAFF
NA TRBV4-1 CASSQGSQIRGRHGYTF
NA TRBV18 CASSPGTERGELFF
TRBD2 TRBV11-2 CASSRGLRETQYF
TRBD2 TRBV5-1 CASSSGTSGGLSSYEQYF
TRBD2 TRBV5-6 CASSTETSGQETQYF
TRBD1 TRBV12-3/TRBV12-4 CASSPAADRGQFF
TRBD1 TRBV10-3 CAISETGGNQPQNF
NA TRBV7-2 CASSLLDTEAFF
TRBD2 TRBV5-1 CASSLTSGGRNEQFF
NA TRBV5-1 CASSPLNVFYEQYF
TRBD2 TRBV18 CASGGTSGETQYF
TRBD1 TRBV15 CATSRPDRVHEQFF